This T cell receptor (beta chain) was obtained from a study of cytomegalovirus exposure and HLA in healthy donors. Turning to the study itself: Most genotyped donors, 81% of about 400, had Caucasian-associated genetic ancestry. The study's findings and limits: Among immune exposure information, only CMV serostatus was available. According to an earlier analysis, most TCR beta V segments yielded productive rearrangements about 90% or about 30% of the time. Upon later analysis, TCR association rates were observed to vary by HLA locus, being highest for DRB1 and lowest for HLA-C.

With regard to this clone: Its antigen is still unknown.

CDR3 length: 17 amino acids. Germline lookup yields CDR1 MNHNS and CDR2 SASEGT. The junction had 9 bases not matched to a gene; V was cut back by 3 bases and J by 1 base. PCR employed 60 Vbeta and 13 Jbeta primers. TCRdb's copy holds only in-frame clones and misses some; the assay was immunoSEQ multiplex PCR. Counted here are 90,000 to 100,000 clones, 76% occurring once; the ten biggest clones make up about 2%. The TCR sequence derives from a man in his forties in good health and CMV-seronegative. Sample: PBMCs. The chain recombines TRBV6-1 with TRBJ2-1, with 7 bases lining up with TRBD2. The CDR3 sequence: CASSEGGGFNSYNEQFF. The CDR3, as DNA: TGTGCCAGCAGTGAGGGGGGGGGATTCAATTCCTACAATGAGCAGTTCTTC.